This entry describes one T cell receptor beta chain. As for treatment: roughly 19 received Ad26.COV2.S at low or high dose, single or two shots; several received placebo; per-sample allocation not given. Collection of the samples took place on day 63 after the first injection of vaccine or placebo. The sample belongs to a study of Ad26.COV2.S vaccination and SARS-CoV-2 variants. Germline values: CDR1 MNHEY, CDR2 SVGAGI. This CDR3 spans 15 amino acids. Trimming shortened V by 2 bases and J by 2 bases, and 10 bases separated the two germline ends. Clones were sequenced by immunoSEQ multiplex PCR, and TCRdb holds only the in-frame ones, with some missing. Among some 410,000 clones, about 90% were seen once, and the ten largest hold around 1.7%.

This chain uses TRBV6-5 with TRBJ1-3; tentatively, D is TRBD1 (5 bases). This sequence originates from a person between 18 and 59 years old who received the Ad26.COV2.S COVID-19 vaccine or a placebo. The source was peripheral blood, collected in a trial of Ad26.COV2.S vaccine versus placebo. CDR3: CASSYRAGPGNTIYF. The CDR3 DNA reads TGTGCCAGCAGTTACCGGGCAGGGCCTGGAAACACCATATATTTT.